This TCR beta chain was sequenced in a study of blood T cell repertoires in COVID-19. The overall study: The United States, Italy and Spain provided the acute and convalescent COVID-19 samples.

Using immunoSEQ multiplex PCR, the repertoire was profiled, and TCRdb retains in-frame clones only, with some absent. Among around 250,000 clones listed, about 86% were seen once. This clone was found a few times. CDR1 is SGHVS, CDR2 FNYEAQ, per germline. Trimming removed 5 bases at V and 4 bases at J, with 11 bases between. The CDR3 contains 13 residues. Categorization into cohorts depended on clinical history that participants reported. This receptor was taken from a man aged 25 to 45 with acute COVID-19. The sequenced sample was PBMCs or T cells enriched from blood (not recorded which). The chain has TRBV7-6 and TRBJ2-5; tentatively, D is TRBD2 (6 bases). The chain's CDR3 is CASSPMGGETQYF. The CDR3 bases are TGTGCCAGCAGCCCCATGGGGGGAGAGACCCAGTACTTC. Filled out from reference TRBV7-6 and TRBJ2-5, the complete variable domain reads GAGVSQSPRYKVTKRGQDVALRCDPISGHVSLYWYRQALGQGPEFLTYFNYEAQQDKSGLPNDRFSAERPEGSISTLTIQRTEQRDSAMYRCASSPMGGETQYFGPGTRLLVL.